This TCR beta chain was observed in a study of identical twins. Each CDR3 protein gets one entry after TCRdb re-called the 5' RACE reads with MiXCR. The table has approximately 190,000 distinct CDR3 sequences, less than 20% seen once. Trimming took 0 bases from V and 2 from J, leaving 12 bases between them. The CDR3 is made up of 16 amino acids. In germline, CDR1 is SGHTA, CDR2 FQGNSA. This sample was shared with a second study, whose subject was T cells expressing NK-cell markers. That work states: In several experiments, sorting was confined to alpha-beta TCR T cells through use of an anti-gamma-delta TCR antibody.

The receptor was derived from a young woman in good health. Sequenced material: CD8+ T cells sorted from blood. The chain has TRBV7-2 and TRBJ2-3; a weak D match, TRBD1 (5 bases). The CDR3 coding sequence is TGTGCCAGCAGCTTAGCGGGCAGGGAATACACAGATACGCAGTATTTT. Translated, it gives CASSLAGREYTDTQYF.